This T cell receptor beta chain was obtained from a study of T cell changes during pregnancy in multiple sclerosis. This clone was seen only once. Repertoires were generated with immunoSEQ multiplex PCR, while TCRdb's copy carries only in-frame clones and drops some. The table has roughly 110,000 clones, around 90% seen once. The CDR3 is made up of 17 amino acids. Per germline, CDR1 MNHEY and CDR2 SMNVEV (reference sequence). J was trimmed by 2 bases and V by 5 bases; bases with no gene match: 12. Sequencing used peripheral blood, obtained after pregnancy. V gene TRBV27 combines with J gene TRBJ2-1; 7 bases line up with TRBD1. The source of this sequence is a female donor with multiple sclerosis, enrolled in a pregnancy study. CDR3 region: CASSKWTGRGAYNEQFF. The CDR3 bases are TGTGCCAGCAGTAAATGGACAGGCCGAGGGGCCTACAATGAGCAGTTCTTC.